Listed here are 15 T cell receptor beta chains from one sample, sequenced in a study of human T cells and chemical hapten exposure. Time point denoted: patch test 1, 2 weeks after DPC sensitization. The treatment here: therapeutic diphenylcyclopropenone sensitization with weekly scalp DPC. TCRdb itself ran the RACE reads through MiXCR, one entry per CDR3 protein. Among 300,000 to 450,000 distinct CDR3 sequences, roughly 4.8% were seen once, and the ten largest hold approximately 2.1%. The sample consisted of whole blood, taken in connection with sensitization to the hapten diphenylcyclopropenone (DPC). These TCRs come from a woman aged 45-59 years with alopecia areata. Some clones in this sample may be carry-over from other donors' samples.

This clonotype has a handful of counts. CDR3 residues: CASSVQAANTEAFF. The CDR3 nucleotides read TGTGCCAGCAGCGTCCAGGCAGCGAACACTGAAGCTTTCTTT. The chain joins TRBV9 to TRBJ1-1; D remains unclear. Trimming took off 2 bases at V and 1 base at J, with 9 bases between the two ends. CDR1 and CDR2 from the germline V gene are SGDLS and YYNGEE. This CDR3 has 14 residues. The full variable domain, completed using reference TRBV9 and TRBJ1-1, is DSGVTQTPKHLITATGQRVTLRCSPRSGDLSVYWYQQSLDQGLQFLIQYYNGEERAKGNILERFSAQQFPDLHSELNLSSLELGDSALYFCASSVQAANTEAFFGQGTRLTVV.

This clonotype was observed a few times. The rearrangement uses TRBV12-3 or TRBV12-4 and TRBJ2-7; maybe TRBD1 (6 bases). This CDR3 has 14 amino acids. Trimming removed 1 base from V and 1 base from J, with 8 bases in between. The CDR3 DNA reads as TGTGCCAGCAGTTTAGGGACAGAGTCCTACGAGCAGTACTTC. It codes for CASSLGTESYEQYF.

This clonotype showed up just a few times. The chain has TRBV25-1 and TRBJ2-2, with D possibly matching TRBD1 (5 bases). The V end lost 5 bases, the J end lost 3 bases, and 10 bases lay between the germline ends. The germline V gene encodes CDR1 MGHDK and CDR2 SYGVNS. The CDR3 consists of 14 residues. The CDR3 loop is CASSTDIHTGELFF. CDR3 coding DNA: TGTGCCAGCAGTACGGACATTCACACCGGGGAGCTGTTTTTT.

This clonotype appeared a few times. The genes are TRBV7-9 and TRBJ2-3; TRBD2 might be the D (6 bases). The V gene's germline CDR1 is SEHNR and CDR2 FQNEAQ (reference sequence). This CDR3 region has 16 residues. Trimming shortened V by 4 bases and J by 4 bases, and 18 bases separated the two germline ends. DNA for the CDR3: TGTGCCAGCAGCTCTCCCCTGGCTAGCGAATCAGATACGCAGTATTTT. It encodes CASSSPLASESDTQYF.

This clonotype showed up many times. This rearrangement joins TRBV2 to TRBJ1-2; the match to TRBD1 covers 8 bases. Germline lookup yields CDR1 SNHLY and CDR2 FYNNEI. The CDR3 length is 14 residues. J lost 6 bases, V lost 7 bases, and 10 bases had no gene match. The CDR3 loop reads CASTPDRGRNGYTF. CDR3 DNA: TGTGCCAGCACACCCGACAGGGGTAGGAATGGCTACACCTTC.

This clonotype was seen ten or more times. The chain joins TRBV24-1 to TRBJ1-2, with unresolved D. This CDR3 is 11 amino acids long. Trimming cost V 2 bases and J 7 bases, with 4 bases left between them. Germline assignment: CDR1 KGHDR and CDR2 SFDVKD. The chain's CDR3 is CATSDSFGYTF. For the CDR3, the DNA is TGTGCCACCAGTGATTCGTTTGGCTACACCTTC.

The chain links TRBV11-2 to TRBJ2-3, with TRBD2 matching 9 bases. Per germline, CDR1 SGHAT and CDR2 FQNNGV. After removal of 5 bases from V and 2 bases from J, the junction contained 5 bases not matched to a gene. This CDR3 has 15 amino acids. The CDR3 reads CASSPRLAATDTQYF. For the CDR3, the DNA is TGTGCCAGCAGCCCCCGACTAGCGGCCACAGATACGCAGTATTTT.

The table lists this clonotype with many counts. This rearrangement joins TRBV9 to TRBJ2-1, with D possibly being TRBD1 or TRBD2 (5 bases each). This CDR3 spans 15 amino acids. Germline assignment: CDR1 SGDLS and CDR2 YYNGEE. Trimming pared 0 bases from V and 9 bases from J, leaving 16 bases between. The DNA of the CDR3 is TGTGCCAGCAGCGTAGACGGGACCGAATTCTTTGAGCAGTTCTTC. Its protein product is CASSVDGTEFFEQFF.

This clonotype occurred many times. The CDR3 sequence: CASRTGYNEQFF. DNA of the CDR3: TGTGCCAGCAGGACGGGGTACAATGAGCAGTTCTTC. The rearrangement joins TRBV6-5 to TRBJ2-1; D is possibly TRBD2 (5 bases). The CDR3 sequence is 12 residues long. Germline V gene lookup returns CDR1 MNHEY and CDR2 SVGAGI. Trimming stripped 6 bases from V and 4 bases from J, with 7 bases between.

This clonotype showed up just a few times. The rearrangement uses TRBV29-1 and TRBJ2-2; the match to TRBD2 covers 11 bases. This CDR3 region has 14 residues. V was clipped by 4 bases and J by 5 bases; unmatched bases: 3. Germline V gene lookup returns CDR1 SQVTM and CDR2 ANQGSEA. CDR3 amino acids: CSVVWTSGTGELFF. CDR3 nucleotides: TGCAGCGTTGTATGGACTAGCGGGACCGGGGAGCTGTTTTTT.

The CDR3 DNA sequence: TGCAGTGCTAGCCGGGAAGGCGAGCAGTACTTC. Translation: CSASREGEQYF. The V call is TRBV20-1, the J call TRBJ2-7; D is perhaps TRBD2 (5 bases). V was clipped by 3 bases and J by 6 bases, with 9 bases between them. This CDR3 contains 11 residues. CDR1 and CDR2 (germline): DFQATT, SNEGSKA (reference sequence).

This clonotype was seen ten or more times. V and J are TRBV5-5 and TRBJ2-3; D tentatively fits TRBD1 or TRBD2 (5 bases each). This CDR3 region has 15 residues. Between the trimmed V and J ends, which lost 4 bases and 4 bases, there was a span of 16 bases. CDR1 and CDR2 (germline): SGHKS, YYEKEE (reference sequence). Here the CDR3 reads CASSPGTPRADTQYF. Here the CDR3 DNA reads TGTGCCAGCAGCCCCGGGACCCCCAGGGCAGATACGCAGTATTTT.

This clonotype was picked up many times. The gene calls are TRBV2 and TRBJ1-1; D not resolved. Per germline, CDR1 SNHLY and CDR2 FYNNEI. The CDR3 spans 12 residues. Trimming removed 6 bases from V and 4 bases from J, with 9 bases in between. The CDR3 region has the DNA TGTGCCAGCAGCCAATACACCACTGAAGCTTTCTTT. Its protein is CASSQYTTEAFF.

The table lists this clonotype with many counts. The chain has TRBV9 and TRBJ1-4; 11 bases agree with TRBD1. The CDR3 is made up of 16 amino acids. The germline CDR1 and CDR2 sequences are SGDLS and YYNGEE. After removal of 3 bases from V and 4 bases from J, the junction contained 5 bases not matched to a gene. This chain's CDR3 is CASSGVGTGGNEKLFF. CDR3 DNA: TGTGCCAGCAGCGGAGTAGGGACAGGGGGTAATGAAAAACTGTTTTTT. Using reference TRBV9 and TRBJ1-4 for the parts outside the CDR3, the full variable domain is DSGVTQTPKHLITATGQRVTLRCSPRSGDLSVYWYQQSLDQGLQFLIQYYNGEERAKGNILERFSAQQFPDLHSELNLSSLELGDSALYFCASSGVGTGGNEKLFFGSGTQLSVL.

This clonotype has just a few counts. CDR3 coding DNA: TGTGCCACCAGCAGAGGTACTAGCGGGAACGATGAGCAGTTCTTC. Amino acids: CATSRGTSGNDEQFF. This chain joins TRBV15 and TRBJ2-1, with 10 bases aligning to TRBD2. Germline values: CDR1 LNHNV, CDR2 YYDKDF (reference sequence). V lost 1 base, J lost 8 bases, and 5 bases stayed unmatched. The CDR3 extends over 15 amino acids.